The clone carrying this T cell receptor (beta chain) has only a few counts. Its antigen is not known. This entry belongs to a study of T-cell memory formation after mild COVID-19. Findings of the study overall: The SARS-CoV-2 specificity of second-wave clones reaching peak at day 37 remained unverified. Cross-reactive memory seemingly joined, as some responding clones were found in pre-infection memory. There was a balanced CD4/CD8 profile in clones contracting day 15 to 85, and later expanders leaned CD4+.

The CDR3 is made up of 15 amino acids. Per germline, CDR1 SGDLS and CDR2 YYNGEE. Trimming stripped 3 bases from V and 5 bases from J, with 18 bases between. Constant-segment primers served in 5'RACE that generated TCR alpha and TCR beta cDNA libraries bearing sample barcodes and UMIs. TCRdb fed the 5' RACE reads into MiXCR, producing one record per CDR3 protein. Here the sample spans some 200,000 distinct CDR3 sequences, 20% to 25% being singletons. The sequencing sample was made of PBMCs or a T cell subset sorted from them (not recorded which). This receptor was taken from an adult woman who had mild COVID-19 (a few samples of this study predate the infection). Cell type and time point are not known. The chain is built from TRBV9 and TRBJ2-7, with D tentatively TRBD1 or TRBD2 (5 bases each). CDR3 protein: CASSERDPRSDEQYF. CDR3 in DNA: TGTGCCAGCAGCGAACGGGACCCGCGTTCGGACGAGCAGTACTTC.